Each of the 18 T cell receptor beta chains below was sequenced from the same sample in a study of blood T cell repertoires in COVID-19. Assay used: immunoSEQ multiplex PCR; TCRdb lists only in-frame clones, some missing. Of about 270,000 clones in the sample, 86% were seen once. Sequencing was done on a sample of peripheral blood. Receptors were obtained from a woman of 80 years or more with COVID-19, enrolled during active disease.

On this clone itself: In the same sample, other DNA sequences code for this CDR3. This chain joins TRBV6-1 and TRBJ1-4; a possible D gene is TRBD1 (5 bases). CDR1 is MNHNS and CDR2 is SASEGT in the germline V gene. The CDR3 is made up of 14 amino acids. V lost 2 bases and J lost 5, with 9 bases in between. Written as DNA, the CDR3 is TGTGCCAGCAGTGAACAGGGCCTAAATGAAAAACTGTTTTTT. It is translated as CASSEQGLNEKLFF.

CDR3 in DNA: TGTGCCAGCAGCCAAGGGTCCCCGTCGGGGGTAAGTCAGCCCCAGCATTTT. Its translation is CASSQGSPSGVSQPQHF. J is TRBJ1-5 and V is TRBV4-2, with D perhaps matching TRBD1 (5 bases). V was pared by 1 base and J by 6 bases, with 19 bases between. CDR3 length equals 17 residues. Germline V gene data show CDR1 as LGHNA and CDR2 as YNFKEQ.

The chain combines TRBV15 with TRBJ1-1, with 7 bases matching TRBD1. The CDR3 totals 15 residues. Germline V gene data show CDR1 as LNHNV and CDR2 as YYDKDF (reference sequence). V was pared by 3 bases and J by 4 bases, with 8 bases of the junction left unmatched. The CDR3 coding sequence is TGTGCCACCAGCAGCCCACAGGGGCCGAGCACTGAAGCTTTCTTT. This gives the protein CATSSPQGPSTEAFF.

J is TRBJ1-2 and V is TRBV12-3 or TRBV12-4; 8 nucleotides agree with TRBD1. The ends lost 4 bases at V and 4 bases at J; junction bases unmatched: 2. The CDR3 is 13 amino acids. The CDR3 DNA follows: TGTGCCAGCAGTTGGACAGGGAGCTATGGCTACACCTTC. As protein: CASSWTGSYGYTF.

This clone was detected only once. CDR3 protein: CASSAQQGWNTEAFF. In DNA form, the CDR3 reads TGTGCCAGCAGCGCCCAACAGGGCTGGAACACTGAAGCTTTCTTT. The V gene is TRBV7-8, the J gene TRBJ1-1; weak D call: TRBD1 (6 bases). CDR1 and CDR2 (germline): SGHVS, FQNEAQ. The CDR3 runs to 15 residues. With 5 bases removed from V and 1 base from J, the gap between germline ends came to 14 bases.

A few counts support this clone. The CDR3 sequence: CASSEGTGVSSEQYV. The CDR3 bases are TGTGCCAGCAGTGAAGGGACGGGGGTTTCAAGCGAGCAGTACGTC. This chain uses TRBV6-1 with TRBJ2-7; a possible D gene is TRBD2 (6 bases). V lost 1 base and J 6 bases, leaving 16 bases between the germline ends. The CDR3 extends over 15 amino acids. CDR1 and CDR2 from the germline V gene are MNHNS and SASEGT.

V usage is TRBV10-3 and J usage is TRBJ1-1, with 10 bases that match TRBD1. The CDR3 has 14 residues. With V trimmed by 7 bases and J by 3 bases, 5 bases remained unmatched. The germline V gene encodes CDR1 ENHRY and CDR2 SYGVKD. CDR3 coding DNA: TGTGCCATCACCCGACAGGGGGCAGACACTGAAGCTTTCTTT. Translating it yields CAITRQGADTEAFF.

The chain joins TRBV6-5 to TRBJ1-1; D is uncertain. The CDR3 is made up of 14 amino acids. Germline CDR1 and CDR2: MNHEY and SVGAGI. Trimming left V 6 bases short and J 1 base short, with 12 bases between. CDR3 protein: CASRPGLQNTEAFF. CDR3 sequence (DNA): TGTGCCAGCAGACCCGGGTTACAGAACACTGAAGCTTTCTTT.

CDR3 DNA sequence: TGTGCCAGCAGCTTGGGTCAGGGATTAAATCAGCCCCAGCATTTT. Encoded protein: CASSLGQGLNQPQHF. The rearrangement joins TRBV5-6 to TRBJ1-5; D might be TRBD1 (5 bases). V was shortened by 0 bases and J by 4 bases, with 11 bases between the two germline ends. The V gene's germline CDR1 is SGHDT and CDR2 YYEEEE. This CDR3 contains 15 residues.

The chain recombines TRBV27 with TRBJ1-1, with D possibly being TRBD1 (5 bases). The length of the CDR3 is 14 residues. Germline assignment: CDR1 MNHEY and CDR2 SMNVEV (reference sequence). V gave up 1 base and J gave up 2 bases, with 8 bases separating them. The CDR3 loop reads CASSLWGGNTEAFF. The CDR3 coding sequence is TGTGCCAGCAGTTTATGGGGCGGAAACACTGAAGCTTTCTTT.

V is TRBV25-1 and J is TRBJ1-4; D may be TRBD1 (6 bases). The CDR3 runs to 15 residues. Germline V gene data show CDR1 as MGHDK and CDR2 as SYGVNS. The ends were cut back, 3 bases at V and 10 bases at J, with 18 bases in the middle. This CDR3 reads CASSDQQGLRVKLFF. The CDR3 DNA sequence: TGTGCCAGCAGTGATCAACAGGGTCTACGTGTAAAACTGTTTTTT.

The chain links TRBV2 to TRBJ1-4, with 9 bases matching TRBD1. The length of the CDR3 is 14 residues. Germline V gene lookup returns CDR1 SNHLY and CDR2 FYNNEI. The V gene end was trimmed by 7 bases and the J gene end by 5 bases; junction bases not matched to a gene: 5. The CDR3 sequence: CASKRDRGNEKLFF. CDR3 bases: TGTGCCAGCAAGCGCGACAGGGGGAATGAAAAACTGTTTTTT.

This clone was picked up a small number of times. The CDR3 protein is CASSPDRRSGNTIYF. As DNA, the CDR3 is TGTGCCAGCTCACCCGACAGACGCTCTGGAAACACCATATATTTT. The chain uses TRBV18 and TRBJ1-3; possibly TRBD1 for D (5 bases). The V and J ends lost 3 bases and 0 bases respectively, with 9 bases between them. CDR1 is KGHSH and CDR2 is LQKENI in the germline V gene. This CDR3 spans 15 amino acids.

The chain links TRBV6-1 to TRBJ1-4; tentative D call: TRBD1 (6 bases). This CDR3 region has 17 residues. V was trimmed by 2 bases and J by 0 bases, leaving 13 bases between them. Looked up from germline, CDR1 is MNHNS and CDR2 is SASEGT. The CDR3 here is CASSELGGFSTNEKLFF. The CDR3 DNA reads as TGTGCCAGCAGTGAACTAGGGGGATTCTCAACTAATGAAAAACTGTTTTTT.

This clone was detected only once. The genes are TRBV7-2 and TRBJ1-2, with no clear D. Trimming removed 2 bases at V and 8 bases at J, with 18 bases between. Per the germline V gene, CDR1 is SGHTA and CDR2 is FQGNSA. The CDR3 length is 15 residues. DNA for the CDR3: TGTGCCAGCAGCTTATCCCGAGATCGTATACCAGGCTACACCTTC. Translated, it gives CASSLSRDRIPGYTF. The entire variable domain, with the rest obtained from reference TRBV7-2 and TRBJ1-2, is as follows: GAGVSQSPSNKVTEKGKDVELRCDPISGHTALYWYRQSLGQGLEFLIYFQGNSAPDKSGLPSDRFSAERTGGSVSTLTIQRTQQEDSAVYLCASSLSRDRIPGYTFGSGTRLTVV.

This chain links TRBV30 with TRBJ1-2, with no clear D. Germline CDR1 reads GTSNPN; CDR2 reads SVGIG (reference sequence). This CDR3 is 12 amino acids long. The CDR3 sequence: CAERREIYGYTF. In DNA form, the CDR3 reads TGTGCGGAGCGTAGGGAGATCTATGGCTACACCTTC. The whole variable domain, filled in from reference TRBV30 and TRBJ1-2, reads SQTIHQWPATLVQPVGSPLSLECTVEGTSNPNLYWYRQAAGRGLQLLFYSVGIGQISSEVPQNLSASRPQDRQFILSSKKLLLSDSGFYLCAERREIYGYTFGSGTRLTVV.

This sequence joins TRBV20-1 and TRBJ2-5; no reliable D call. CDR3 length: 9 residues. With 6 bases removed from V and 5 bases from J, the gap between germline ends came to 4 bases. Germline V gene lookup returns CDR1 DFQATT and CDR2 SNEGSKA (reference sequence). The CDR3 spells CSAGETQYF. CDR3 nucleotides: TGCAGTGCCGGGGAGACCCAGTACTTC.

The chain recombines TRBV28 with TRBJ2-5; 9 bases map to TRBD1. Germline V gene lookup returns CDR1 MDHEN and CDR2 SYDVKM. V lost 1 base, J lost 4 bases, and 4 bases stayed unmatched. This CDR3 comprises 15 residues. CDR3 amino acids: CASSLLTGGLETQYF. Written as DNA, the CDR3 is TGTGCCAGCAGTTTATTGACAGGGGGACTAGAGACCCAGTACTTC.